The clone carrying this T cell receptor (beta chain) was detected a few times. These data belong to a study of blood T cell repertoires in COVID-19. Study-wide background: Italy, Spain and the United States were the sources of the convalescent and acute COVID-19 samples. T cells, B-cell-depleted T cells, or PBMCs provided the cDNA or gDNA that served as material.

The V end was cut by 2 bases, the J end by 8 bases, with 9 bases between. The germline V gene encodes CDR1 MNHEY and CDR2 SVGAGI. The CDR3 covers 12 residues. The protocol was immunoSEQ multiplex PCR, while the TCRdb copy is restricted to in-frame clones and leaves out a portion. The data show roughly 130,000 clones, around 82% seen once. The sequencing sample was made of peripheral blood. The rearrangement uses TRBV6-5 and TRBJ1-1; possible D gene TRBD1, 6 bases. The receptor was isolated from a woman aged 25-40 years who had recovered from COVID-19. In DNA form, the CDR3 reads TGTGCCAGCAGTTACAGGGGGTCGGAAGCTTTCTTT. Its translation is CASSYRGSEAFF.